Here is one T cell receptor beta chain with its context. A read error may account for a junction end that differs from germline. An expansion of CD8+CD57+ cells by flow cytometry had been shown in patients chosen for sequencing. Genomic DNA was employed as the template in profiling TCR beta VDJ and CDR3. TCRdb re-analysed the reads in MiXCR, keeping a single row per CDR3 protein. In the table there are approximately 250,000 distinct CDR3 sequences, 82% of which are singletons. There are 14 residues in the CDR3. Per the germline V gene, CDR1 is SGHTA and CDR2 is FQGNSA. This sample was included in a study of CD8+CD57+ T cells in acquired aplastic anemia.

The sequence came from a human donor with aplastic anemia. This chain joins TRBV7-2 and TRBJ2-7; 8 positions agree with TRBD2. Input material: sorted CD4+, CD8+, or CD8+CD57+ T cells (not recorded which) from PBMCs. This CDR3 reads CASSPGGGAYEQNF. CDR3 nucleotide sequence: TGTGCCAGCAGCCCCGGGGGGGGGGCGTACGAGCAGAATTTC.